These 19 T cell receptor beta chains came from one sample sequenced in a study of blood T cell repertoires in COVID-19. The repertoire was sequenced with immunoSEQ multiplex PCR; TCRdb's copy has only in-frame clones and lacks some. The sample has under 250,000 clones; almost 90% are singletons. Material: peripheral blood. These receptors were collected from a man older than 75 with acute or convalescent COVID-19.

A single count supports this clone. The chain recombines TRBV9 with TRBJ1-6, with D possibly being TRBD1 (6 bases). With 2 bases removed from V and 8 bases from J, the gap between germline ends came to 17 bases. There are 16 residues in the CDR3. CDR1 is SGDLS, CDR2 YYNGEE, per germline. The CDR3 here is CASSVAPQGSDSPLHF. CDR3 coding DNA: TGTGCCAGCAGCGTCGCCCCCCAGGGGAGCGATTCACCCCTCCACTTT. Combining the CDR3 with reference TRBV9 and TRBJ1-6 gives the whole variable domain DSGVTQTPKHLITATGQRVTLRCSPRSGDLSVYWYQQSLDQGLQFLIQYYNGEERAKGNILERFSAQQFPDLHSELNLSSLELGDSALYFCASSVAPQGSDSPLHFGNGTRLTVT.

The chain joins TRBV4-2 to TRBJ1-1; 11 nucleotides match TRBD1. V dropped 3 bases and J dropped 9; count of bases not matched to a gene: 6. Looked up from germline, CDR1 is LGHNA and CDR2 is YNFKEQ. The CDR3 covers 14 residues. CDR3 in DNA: TGTGCCAGCAGCCAGGGGACAGGGGGGAATAAAGCTTTCTTT. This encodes CASSQGTGGNKAFF.

Here the CDR3 reads CASSYSGGSRDTGELFF. Written as DNA, the CDR3 is TGTGCCAGCTCTTACAGCGGCGGGTCTCGGGACACCGGGGAGCTGTTTTTT. The chain links TRBV18 to TRBJ2-2; TRBD2 might be the D (5 bases). The CDR3 spans 17 residues. Trimming removed 6 bases at V and 3 bases at J, with 20 bases between. From germline, CDR1 is KGHSH and CDR2 LQKENI.

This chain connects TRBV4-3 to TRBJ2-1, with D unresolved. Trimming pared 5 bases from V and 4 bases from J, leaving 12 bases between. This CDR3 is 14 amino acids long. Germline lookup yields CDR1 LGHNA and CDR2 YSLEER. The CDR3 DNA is TGCGCCAGCAGCGCAGATCGACTTTACAATGAGCAGTTCTTC. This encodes CASSADRLYNEQFF.

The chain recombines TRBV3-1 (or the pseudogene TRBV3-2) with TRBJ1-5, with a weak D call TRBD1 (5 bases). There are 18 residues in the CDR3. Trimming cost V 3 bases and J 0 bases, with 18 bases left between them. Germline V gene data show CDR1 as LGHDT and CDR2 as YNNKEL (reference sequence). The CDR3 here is CASSQRQSLYNSNQPQHF. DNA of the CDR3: TGTGCCAGCAGCCAGAGACAGTCGCTCTACAATAGCAATCAGCCCCAGCATTTT.

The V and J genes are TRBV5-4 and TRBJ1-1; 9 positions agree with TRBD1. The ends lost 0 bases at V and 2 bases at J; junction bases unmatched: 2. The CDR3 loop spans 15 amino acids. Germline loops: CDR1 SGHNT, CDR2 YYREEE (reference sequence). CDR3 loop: CASSLGTGVNTEAFF. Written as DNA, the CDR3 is TGTGCCAGCAGCTTGGGGACAGGGGTAAACACTGAAGCTTTCTTT.

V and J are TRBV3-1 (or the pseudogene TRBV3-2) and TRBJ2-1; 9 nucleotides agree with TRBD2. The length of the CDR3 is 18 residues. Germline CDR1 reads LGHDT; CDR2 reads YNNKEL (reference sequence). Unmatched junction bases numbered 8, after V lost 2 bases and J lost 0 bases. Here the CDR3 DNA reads TGTGCCAGCAGCCAACTAGCGGGACCTATGAGCTCCTACAATGAGCAGTTCTTC. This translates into CASSQLAGPMSSYNEQFF.

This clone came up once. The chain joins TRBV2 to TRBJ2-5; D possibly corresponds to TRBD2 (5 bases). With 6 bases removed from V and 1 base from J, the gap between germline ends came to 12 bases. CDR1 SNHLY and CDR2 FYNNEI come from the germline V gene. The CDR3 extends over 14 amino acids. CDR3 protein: CASRRVDSQETQYF. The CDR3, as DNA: TGTGCCAGCAGGAGGGTCGACTCCCAAGAGACCCAGTACTTC. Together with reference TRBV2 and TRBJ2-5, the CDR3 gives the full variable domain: EPEVTQTPSHQVTQMGQEVILRCVPISNHLYFYWYRQILGQKVEFLVSFYNNEISEKSEIFDDQFSVERPDGSNFTLKIRSTKLEDSAMYFCASRRVDSQETQYFGPGTRLLVL.

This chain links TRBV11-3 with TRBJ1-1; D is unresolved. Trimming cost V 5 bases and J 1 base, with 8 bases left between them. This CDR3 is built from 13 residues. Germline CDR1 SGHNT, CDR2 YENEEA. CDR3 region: CASSRDQNTEAFF. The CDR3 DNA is TGTGCCAGCAGCCGGGATCAGAACACTGAAGCTTTCTTT. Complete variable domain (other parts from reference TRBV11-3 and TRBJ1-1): EAGVVQSPRYKIIEKKQPVAFWCNPISGHNTLYWYLQNLGQGPELLIRYENEEAVDDSQLPKDRFSAERLKGVDSTLKIQPAELGDSAVYLCASSRDQNTEAFFGQGTRLTVV.

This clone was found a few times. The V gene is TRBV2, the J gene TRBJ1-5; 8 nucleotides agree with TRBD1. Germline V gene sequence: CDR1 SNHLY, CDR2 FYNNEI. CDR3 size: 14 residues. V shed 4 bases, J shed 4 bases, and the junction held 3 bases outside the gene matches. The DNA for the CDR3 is TGTGCCAGCAGTGTGGACAGGGATAATCAGCCCCAGCATTTT. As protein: CASSVDRDNQPQHF. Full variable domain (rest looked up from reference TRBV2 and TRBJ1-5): EPEVTQTPSHQVTQMGQEVILRCVPISNHLYFYWYRQILGQKVEFLVSFYNNEISEKSEIFDDQFSVERPDGSNFTLKIRSTKLEDSAMYFCASSVDRDNQPQHFGDGTRLSIL.

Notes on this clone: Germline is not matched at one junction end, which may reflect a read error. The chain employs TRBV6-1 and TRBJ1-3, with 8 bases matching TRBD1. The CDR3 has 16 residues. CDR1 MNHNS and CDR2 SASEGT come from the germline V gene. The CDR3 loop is CASREVGTGSGNTIYF. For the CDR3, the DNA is TGTGCCAGCAGAGAAGTAGGGACAGGCTCTGGAAACACCATATATTTT.

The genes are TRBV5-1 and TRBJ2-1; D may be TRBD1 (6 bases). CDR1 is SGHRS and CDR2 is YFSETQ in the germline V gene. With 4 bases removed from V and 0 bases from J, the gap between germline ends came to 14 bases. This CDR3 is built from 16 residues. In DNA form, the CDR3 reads TGCGCCAGCAGCCCCCAGGGGTCGGGCTCCTACAATGAGCAGTTCTTC. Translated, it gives CASSPQGSGSYNEQFF.

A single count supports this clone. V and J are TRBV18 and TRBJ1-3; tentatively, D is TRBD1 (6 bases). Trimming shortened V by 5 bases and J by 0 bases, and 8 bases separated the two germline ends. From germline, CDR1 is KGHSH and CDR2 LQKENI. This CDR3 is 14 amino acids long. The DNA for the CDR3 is TGTGCCAGCTCAGGACAGAGCTCTGGAAACACCATATATTTT. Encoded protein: CASSGQSSGNTIYF. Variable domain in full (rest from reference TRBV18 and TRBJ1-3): NAGVMQNPRHLVRRRGQEARLRCSPMKGHSHVYWYRQLPEEGLKFMVYLQKENIIDESGMPKERFSAEFPKEGPSILRIQQVVRGDSAAYFCASSGQSSGNTIYFGEGSWLTVV.

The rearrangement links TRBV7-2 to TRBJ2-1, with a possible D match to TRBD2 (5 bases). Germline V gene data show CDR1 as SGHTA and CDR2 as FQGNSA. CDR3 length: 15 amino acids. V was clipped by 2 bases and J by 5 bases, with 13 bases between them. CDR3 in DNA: TGTGCCAGCAGCTTATTGGGCGGGCGTGACAATGAGCAGTTCTTC. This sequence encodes CASSLLGGRDNEQFF. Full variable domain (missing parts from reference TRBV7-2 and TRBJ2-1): GAGVSQSPSNKVTEKGKDVELRCDPISGHTALYWYRQSLGQGLEFLIYFQGNSAPDKSGLPSDRFSAERTGGSVSTLTIQRTQQEDSAVYLCASSLLGGRDNEQFFGPGTRLTVL.

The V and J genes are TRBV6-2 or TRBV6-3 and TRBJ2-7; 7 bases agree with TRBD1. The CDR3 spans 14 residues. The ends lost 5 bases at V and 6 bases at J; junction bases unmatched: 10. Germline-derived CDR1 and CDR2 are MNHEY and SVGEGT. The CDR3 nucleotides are TGTGCCAGCAGTGAGAGGGGGCTCTGGGGCGAGCAGTACTTC. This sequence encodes CASSERGLWGEQYF.

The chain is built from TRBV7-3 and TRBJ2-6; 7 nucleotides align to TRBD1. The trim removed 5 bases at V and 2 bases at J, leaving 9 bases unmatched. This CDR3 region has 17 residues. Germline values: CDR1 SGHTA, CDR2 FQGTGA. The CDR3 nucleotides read TGTGCCAGCAGCATTCAAGGGGGCGAGACTGGGGCCAACGTCCTGACTTTC. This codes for CASSIQGGETGANVLTF.

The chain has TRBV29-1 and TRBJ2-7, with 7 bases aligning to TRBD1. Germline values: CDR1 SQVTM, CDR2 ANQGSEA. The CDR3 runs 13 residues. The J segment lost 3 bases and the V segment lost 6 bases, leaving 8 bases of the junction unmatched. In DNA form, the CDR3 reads TGCAGCGTCGGGACAGTGAACTTCTACGAGCAGTACTTC. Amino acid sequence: CSVGTVNFYEQYF.

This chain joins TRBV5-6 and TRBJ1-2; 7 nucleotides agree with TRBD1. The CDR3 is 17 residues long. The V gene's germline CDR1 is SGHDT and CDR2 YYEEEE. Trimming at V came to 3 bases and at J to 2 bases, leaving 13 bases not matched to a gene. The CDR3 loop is CASSWWSGDRLNYGYTF. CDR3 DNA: TGTGCCAGCAGCTGGTGGTCTGGGGACAGATTAAACTATGGCTACACCTTC. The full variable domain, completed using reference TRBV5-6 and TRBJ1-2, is DAGVTQSPTHLIKTRGQQVTLRCSPKSGHDTVSWYQQALGQGPQFIFQYYEEEERQRGNFPDRFSGHQFPNYSSELNVNALLLGDSALYLCASSWWSGDRLNYGYTFGSGTRLTVV.

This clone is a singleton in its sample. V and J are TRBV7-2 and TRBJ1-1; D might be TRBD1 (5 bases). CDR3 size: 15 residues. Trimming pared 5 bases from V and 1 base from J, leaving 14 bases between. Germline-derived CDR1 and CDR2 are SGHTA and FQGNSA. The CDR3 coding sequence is TGTGCCAGCAGCACACGGGGAGGGGAGAACACTGAAGCTTTCTTT. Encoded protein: CASSTRGGENTEAFF.